This T cell receptor beta chain was identified in a study of T cell responses to AZD1222 COVID-19 vaccine (dated by TCRdb to the early 2020s). Regarding the complete study: TCR sequencing was performed for about 240 trial participants, of whom approximately 200 were given two doses of AZD1222 and around 25 were given two doses of MenACWY control vaccine. Trial participants were enrolled by age into 18-55, 56-69 and 70-plus year subgroups, with around 150, 28 and 57 TCR-sequenced participants respectively.

Details on this clone: The specificity of this receptor is unknown. No base qualities exist here, and no much larger clone lies one base off it.

Results the study describes overall, beyond this receptor: The 56-69-year group was small, and its depth increase did not reach significance, likely because of low power. Because no day 14 peak-response samples were available, the repertoires could be characterized only after the peak T cell response. CD4 TCRs associated with the vaccine covered the entire spike protein, and the dominant responses were in regions 160-218 and 743-854. A significant rise in spike-specific TCR breadth and depth was observed after two AZD1222 doses relative to day 0 and relative to MenACWY recipients. Conclusions about previously exposed vaccinees were limited because only six AZD1222 recipients were SARS-CoV-2 seropositive at baseline. Participants were mostly white British and included more females than males, and it was suggested by the authors that clonal diversity may have been underestimated. Reportedly, close to half of the unique spike-specific TCRs recognized epitopes lying outside the regions that are mutated in the B.1.351 and B.1.1.7 variants.

The CDR3 regions of human TCRbeta chains were subjected to immunosequencing. The original methods were these. Repertoire TCRs were checked for matches against a reference library of SARS-CoV-2-specific TCRs that had been generated using the MIRA antigen-specificity platform. Breadth meant the fraction of unique TCRs that were SARS-CoV-2-associated, whereas depth meant the fraction of total T cells that were SARS-CoV-2-associated. Using the MIRA data, each spike-specific TCR was mapped to the spike region that the TCR reacts to and placed in a CD4 or CD8 class. Log10-transformed breadth and depth values were compared by one-way ANOVA with Sidak's multiple comparisons tests. Not all clones reach the TCRdb copy of this immuneACCESS table, which keeps in-frame sequences only. Checked studies attribute under half of the gap to unresolved V genes and leave the rest unexplained. V and J calls and clone size follow that table, whereas D and trimming were derived from the DNA. A total of about 59,000 clones appear in this sample, 85% to 90% of them only once. The ten largest account for under 6.5% of the sample.

The CDR1 and CDR2 encoded by the germline V gene (reference sequence) are SGHNT and YYREEE. Germline trimming: 3 bases from V, 6 bases from J; junction bases outside gene matches: 3. The cysteine opens and the phenylalanine closes a CDR3 of 14 amino acids. Of all the DNA, just the CDR3 is kept, 42 bases in frame from base 1. The sample's time point label, in plain terms: about 28 days (+/-7) after the second vaccine dose. AZD1222 recipients given second doses at about 4 weeks or at about 12 weeks were pooled, since spike-specific TCR depth and breadth were not found to differ between the two schedules. Samples from vaccinated people were obtained from the UK trials COV001 and COV002, which included a single-blind randomized controlled phase 2/3 trial of AZD1222 (ChAdOx1 nCoV-19) in healthy adults. Trial participant PBMC samples were collected at day 0 and day 28 after the second dose for TCRbeta chain sequencing.

The chain is assembled from TRBV5-4 and TRBJ1-6, with 7 junctional bases fitting TRBD1. The TCR sequence derives from an adult who received the AZD1222 COVID-19 vaccine. Sample: peripheral blood, taken 28 days after the second AZD1222 dose. CDR3 sequence: CASSWDSTNSPLHF. DNA sequence: TGTGCCAGCAGCTGGGACAGTACTAATTCACCCCTCCACTTT.